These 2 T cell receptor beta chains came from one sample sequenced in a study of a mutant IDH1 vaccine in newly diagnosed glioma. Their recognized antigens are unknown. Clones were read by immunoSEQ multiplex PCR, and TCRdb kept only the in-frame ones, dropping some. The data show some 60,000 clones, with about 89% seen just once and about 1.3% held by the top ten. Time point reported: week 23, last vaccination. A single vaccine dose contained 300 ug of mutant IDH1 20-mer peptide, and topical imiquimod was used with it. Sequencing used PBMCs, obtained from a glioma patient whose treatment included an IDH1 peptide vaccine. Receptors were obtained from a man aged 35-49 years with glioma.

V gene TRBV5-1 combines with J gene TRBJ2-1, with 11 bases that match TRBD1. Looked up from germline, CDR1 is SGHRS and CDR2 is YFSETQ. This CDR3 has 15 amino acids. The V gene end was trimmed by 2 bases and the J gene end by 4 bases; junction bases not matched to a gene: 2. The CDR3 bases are TGCGCCAGCAGCTTTGGGACAGGGGGTTACAATGAGCAGTTCTTC. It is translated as CASSFGTGGYNEQFF.

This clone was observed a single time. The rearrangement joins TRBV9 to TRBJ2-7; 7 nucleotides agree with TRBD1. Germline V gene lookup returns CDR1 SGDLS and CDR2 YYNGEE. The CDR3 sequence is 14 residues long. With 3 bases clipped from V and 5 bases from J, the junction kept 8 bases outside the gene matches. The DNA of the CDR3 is TGTGCCAGCAGCGGCTTACAGGGGTTGGACGAGCAGTACTTC. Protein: CASSGLQGLDEQYF.